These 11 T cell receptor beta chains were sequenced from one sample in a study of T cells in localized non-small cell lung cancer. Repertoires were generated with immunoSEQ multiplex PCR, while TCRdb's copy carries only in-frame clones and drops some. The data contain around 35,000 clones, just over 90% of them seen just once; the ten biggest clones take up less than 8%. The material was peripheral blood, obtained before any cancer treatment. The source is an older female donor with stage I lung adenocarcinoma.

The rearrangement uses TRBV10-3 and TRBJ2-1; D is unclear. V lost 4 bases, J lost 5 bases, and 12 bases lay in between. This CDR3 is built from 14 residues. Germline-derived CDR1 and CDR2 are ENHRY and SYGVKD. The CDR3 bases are TGTGCCATCAGTGGTCCAGGACCGAACAATGAGCAGTTCTTC. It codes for CAISGPGPNNEQFF.

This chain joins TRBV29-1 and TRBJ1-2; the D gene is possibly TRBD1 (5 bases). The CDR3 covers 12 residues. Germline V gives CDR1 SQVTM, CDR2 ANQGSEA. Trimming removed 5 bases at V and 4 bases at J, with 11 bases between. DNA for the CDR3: TGCAGCGTTAGGGACGGGGGCTATGGCTACACCTTC. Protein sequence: CSVRDGGYGYTF.

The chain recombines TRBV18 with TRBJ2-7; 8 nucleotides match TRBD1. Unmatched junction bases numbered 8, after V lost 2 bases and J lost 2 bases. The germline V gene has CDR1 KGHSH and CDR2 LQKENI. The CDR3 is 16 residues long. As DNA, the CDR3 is TGTGCCAGCTCACCAGAGGACAGGGTAAGAACCTACGAGCAGTACGTC. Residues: CASSPEDRVRTYEQYV.

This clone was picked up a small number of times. CDR3 protein: CASSKGRGRAKETQYF. CDR3 nucleotides: TGTGCCAGCAGCAAGGGGAGGGGTCGGGCTAAAGAGACCCAGTACTTC. The V call is TRBV21-1, the J call TRBJ2-5; TRBD2, the D gene given by the table, was not confirmed from the DNA. TRBV21-1 is termed a pseudogene. The CDR3 has 16 residues.

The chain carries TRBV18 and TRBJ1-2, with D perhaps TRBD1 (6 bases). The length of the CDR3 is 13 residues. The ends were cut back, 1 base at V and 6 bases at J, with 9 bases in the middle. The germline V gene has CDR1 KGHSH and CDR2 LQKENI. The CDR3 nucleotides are TGTGCCAGCTCACCACGGGACATTGATGGCTACACCTTC. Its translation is CASSPRDIDGYTF.

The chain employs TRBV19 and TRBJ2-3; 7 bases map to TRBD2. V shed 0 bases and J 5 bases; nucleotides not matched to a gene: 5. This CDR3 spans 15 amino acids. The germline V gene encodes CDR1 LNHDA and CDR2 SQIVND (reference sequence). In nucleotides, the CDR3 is TGTGCCAGTAGTATAGAAGGGAGGGGCAGAGATACGCAGTATTTT. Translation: CASSIEGRGRDTQYF.

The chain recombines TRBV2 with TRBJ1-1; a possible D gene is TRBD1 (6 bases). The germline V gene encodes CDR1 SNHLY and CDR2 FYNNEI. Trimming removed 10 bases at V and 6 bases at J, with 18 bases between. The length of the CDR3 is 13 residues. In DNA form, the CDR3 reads TGTGCCACGATACAGGGTCCACGTGCTGAAGCTTTCTTT. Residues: CATIQGPRAEAFF. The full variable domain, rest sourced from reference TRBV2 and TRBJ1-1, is EPEVTQTPSHQVTQMGQEVILRCVPISNHLYFYWYRQILGQKVEFLVSFYNNEISEKSEIFDDQFSVERPDGSNFTLKIRSTKLEDSAMYFCATIQGPRAEAFFGQGTRLTVV.

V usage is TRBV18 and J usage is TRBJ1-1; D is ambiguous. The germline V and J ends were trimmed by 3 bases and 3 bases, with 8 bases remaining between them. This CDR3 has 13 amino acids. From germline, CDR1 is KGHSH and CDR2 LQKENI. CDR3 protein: CASSPTEYTEAFF. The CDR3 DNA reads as TGTGCCAGCTCACCTACAGAATACACTGAAGCTTTCTTT.

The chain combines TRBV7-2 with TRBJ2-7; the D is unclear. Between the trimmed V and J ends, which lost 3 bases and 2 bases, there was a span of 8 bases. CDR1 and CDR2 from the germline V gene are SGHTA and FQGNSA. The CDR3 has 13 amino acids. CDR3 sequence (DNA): TGTGCCAGCAGCTTGGCACCCACCTACGAGCAGTACTTC. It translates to CASSLAPTYEQYF.

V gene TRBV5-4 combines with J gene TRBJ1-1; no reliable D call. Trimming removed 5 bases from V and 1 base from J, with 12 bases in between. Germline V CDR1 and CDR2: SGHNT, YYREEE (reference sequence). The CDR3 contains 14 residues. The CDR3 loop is CASRPGGGNTEAFF. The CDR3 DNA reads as TGTGCCAGCAGGCCGGGTGGCGGGAACACTGAAGCTTTCTTT.

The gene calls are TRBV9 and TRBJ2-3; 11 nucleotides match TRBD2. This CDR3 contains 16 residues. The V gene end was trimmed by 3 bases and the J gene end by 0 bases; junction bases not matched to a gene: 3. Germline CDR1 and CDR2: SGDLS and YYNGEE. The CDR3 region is CASSALAGGSTDTQYF. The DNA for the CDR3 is TGTGCCAGCAGCGCGTTAGCGGGGGGGAGCACAGATACGCAGTATTTT.